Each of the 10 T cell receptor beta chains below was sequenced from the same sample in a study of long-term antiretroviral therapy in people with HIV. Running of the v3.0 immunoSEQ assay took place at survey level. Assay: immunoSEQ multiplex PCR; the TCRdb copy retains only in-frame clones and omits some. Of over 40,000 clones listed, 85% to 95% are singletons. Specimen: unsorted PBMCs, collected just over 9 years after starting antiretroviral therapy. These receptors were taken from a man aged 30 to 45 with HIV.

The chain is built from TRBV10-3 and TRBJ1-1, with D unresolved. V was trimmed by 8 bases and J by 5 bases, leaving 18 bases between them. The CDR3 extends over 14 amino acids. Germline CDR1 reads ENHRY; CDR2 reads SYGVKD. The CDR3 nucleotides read TGTGCCATCTTAGGTGAGGTGGGAAAGACTGAAGCTTTCTTT. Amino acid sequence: CAILGEVGKTEAFF.

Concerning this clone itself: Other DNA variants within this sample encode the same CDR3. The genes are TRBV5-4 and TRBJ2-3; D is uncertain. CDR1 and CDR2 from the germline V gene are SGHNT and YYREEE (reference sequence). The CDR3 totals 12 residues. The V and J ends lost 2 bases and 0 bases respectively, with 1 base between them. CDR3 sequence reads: CASSFSTDTQYF. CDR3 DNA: TGTGCCAGCAGCTTCAGCACAGATACGCAGTATTTT.

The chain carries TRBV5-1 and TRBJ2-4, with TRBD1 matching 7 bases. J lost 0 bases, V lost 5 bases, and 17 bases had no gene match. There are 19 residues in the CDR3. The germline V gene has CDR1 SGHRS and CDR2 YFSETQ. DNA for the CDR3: TGCGCCAGCAGTCCGGCCGGGACAGCGCAACGGTTAGCCAAAAACATTCAGTACTTC. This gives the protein CASSPAGTAQRLAKNIQYF.

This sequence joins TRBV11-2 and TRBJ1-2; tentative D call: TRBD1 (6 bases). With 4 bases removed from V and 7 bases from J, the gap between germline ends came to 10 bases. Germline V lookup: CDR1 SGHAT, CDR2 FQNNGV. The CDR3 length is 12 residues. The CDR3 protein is CASSSQGFGYTF. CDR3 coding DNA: TGTGCCAGCAGCTCACAGGGCTTTGGCTACACCTTC.

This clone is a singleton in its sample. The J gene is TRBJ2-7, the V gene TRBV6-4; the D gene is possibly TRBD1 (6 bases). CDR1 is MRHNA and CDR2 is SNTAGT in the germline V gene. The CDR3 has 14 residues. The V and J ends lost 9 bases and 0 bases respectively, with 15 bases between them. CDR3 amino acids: CARKQGLGSYEQYV. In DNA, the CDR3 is TGTGCCAGGAAACAGGGCCTCGGCTCCTACGAGCAGTACGTC.

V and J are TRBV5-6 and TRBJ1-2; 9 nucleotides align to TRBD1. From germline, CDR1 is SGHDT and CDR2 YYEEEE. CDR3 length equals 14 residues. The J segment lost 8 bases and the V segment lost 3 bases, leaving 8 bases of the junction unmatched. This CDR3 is CASSWVDRGYGYTF. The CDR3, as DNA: TGTGCCAGCAGCTGGGTGGACAGGGGTTACGGCTACACCTTC.

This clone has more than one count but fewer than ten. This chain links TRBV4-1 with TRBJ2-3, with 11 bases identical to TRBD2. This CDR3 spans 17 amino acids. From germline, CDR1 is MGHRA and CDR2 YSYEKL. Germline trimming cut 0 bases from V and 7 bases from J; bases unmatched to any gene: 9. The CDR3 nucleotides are TGCGCCAGCAGCCAAGATTTCAGACTAGCGGGGTCGAATACGCAGTATTTT. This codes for CASSQDFRLAGSNTQYF.

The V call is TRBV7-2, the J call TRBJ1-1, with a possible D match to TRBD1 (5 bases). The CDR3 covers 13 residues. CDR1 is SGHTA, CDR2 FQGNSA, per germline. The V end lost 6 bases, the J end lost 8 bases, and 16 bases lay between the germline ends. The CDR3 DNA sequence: TGTGCCAGCAGTCCACGGGGGGGGAAAGAAGCTTTCTTT. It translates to CASSPRGGKEAFF.

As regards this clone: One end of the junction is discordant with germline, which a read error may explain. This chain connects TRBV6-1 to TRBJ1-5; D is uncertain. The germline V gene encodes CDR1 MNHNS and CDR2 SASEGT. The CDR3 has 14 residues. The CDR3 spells CASSERNLNQPQHF. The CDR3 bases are TGCGCCAGCAGTGAGCGAAACCTCAATCAGCCCCAGCATTTT.

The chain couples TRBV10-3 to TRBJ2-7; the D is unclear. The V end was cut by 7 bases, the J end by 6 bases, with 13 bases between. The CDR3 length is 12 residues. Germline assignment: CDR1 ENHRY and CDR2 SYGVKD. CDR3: CAITTARREQYF. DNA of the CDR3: TGTGCCATCACGACTGCTCGCCGCGAGCAGTACTTC.